Given below is one T cell receptor (beta chain) in context. Sequencing used immunoSEQ multiplex PCR; TCRdb keeps in-frame clones, though not all of them. The table lists tens of thousands of clones, 80% to 90% of them singletons, with about 5.2% in the top ten. The sample comes from a study of blood T cell repertoires in COVID-19. The V gene lost 3 bases and the J gene lost 8 bases, with 11 bases spanning the gap. Germline V gene lookup returns CDR1 LNHDA and CDR2 SQIVND (reference sequence). The CDR3 is made up of 13 amino acids. The sample was peripheral blood. V usage is TRBV19 and J usage is TRBJ2-1, with D possibly TRBD2 on 6 matching bases. This sequence was found in a human donor in a cohort sampled during active COVID-19. CDR3 coding DNA: TGTGCCAGTAGTATTCTACTAGCTCATGAGCAGTTCTTC. The encoded protein is CASSILLAHEQFF.